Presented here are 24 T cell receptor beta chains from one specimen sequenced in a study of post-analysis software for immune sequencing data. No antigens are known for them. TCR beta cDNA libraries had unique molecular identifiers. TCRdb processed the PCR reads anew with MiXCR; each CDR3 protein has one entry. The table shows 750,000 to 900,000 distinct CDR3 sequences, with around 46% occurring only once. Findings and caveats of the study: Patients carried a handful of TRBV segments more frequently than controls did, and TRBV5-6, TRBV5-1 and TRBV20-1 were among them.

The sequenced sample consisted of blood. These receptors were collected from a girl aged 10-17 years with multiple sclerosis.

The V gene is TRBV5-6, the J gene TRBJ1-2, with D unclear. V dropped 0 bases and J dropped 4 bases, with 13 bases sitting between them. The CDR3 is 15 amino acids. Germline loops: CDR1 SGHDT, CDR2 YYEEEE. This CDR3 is CASSLELGKFYGYTF. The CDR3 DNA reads TGTGCCAGCAGCTTGGAATTGGGCAAATTCTATGGCTACACCTTC.

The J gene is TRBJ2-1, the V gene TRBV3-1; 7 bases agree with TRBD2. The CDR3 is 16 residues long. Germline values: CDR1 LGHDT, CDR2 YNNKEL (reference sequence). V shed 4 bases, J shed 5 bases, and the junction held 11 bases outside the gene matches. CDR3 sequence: CASSLPRASGHNEQFF. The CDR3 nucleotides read TGTGCCAGCAGCCTCCCCCGGGCTAGCGGCCACAATGAGCAGTTCTTC.

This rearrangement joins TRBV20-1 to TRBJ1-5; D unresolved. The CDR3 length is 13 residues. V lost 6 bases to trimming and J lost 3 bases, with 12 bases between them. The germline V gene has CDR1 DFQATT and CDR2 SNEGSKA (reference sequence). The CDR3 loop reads CSATWTSNQPQHF. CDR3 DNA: TGCAGTGCAACGTGGACCTCCAATCAGCCCCAGCATTTT.

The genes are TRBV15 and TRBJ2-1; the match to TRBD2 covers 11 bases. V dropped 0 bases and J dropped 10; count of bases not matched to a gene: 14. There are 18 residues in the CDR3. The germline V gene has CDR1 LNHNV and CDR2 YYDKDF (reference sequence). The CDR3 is CATSRELAGVSGTKEQFF. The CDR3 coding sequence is TGTGCCACCAGCAGAGAACTAGCGGGAGTGTCGGGTACAAAAGAGCAGTTCTTC.

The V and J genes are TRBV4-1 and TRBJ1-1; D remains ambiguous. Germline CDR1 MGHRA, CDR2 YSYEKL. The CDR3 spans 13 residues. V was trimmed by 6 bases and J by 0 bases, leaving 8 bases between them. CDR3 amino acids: CASRVGMNTEAFF. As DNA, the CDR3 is TGCGCCAGCAGGGTGGGGATGAACACTGAAGCTTTCTTT.

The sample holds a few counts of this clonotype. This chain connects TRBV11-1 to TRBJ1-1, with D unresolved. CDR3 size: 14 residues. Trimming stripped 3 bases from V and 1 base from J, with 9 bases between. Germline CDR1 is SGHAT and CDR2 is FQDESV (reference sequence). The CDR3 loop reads CASSFLCGNTEAFF. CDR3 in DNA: TGTGCCAGCAGCTTTCTCTGCGGGAACACTGAAGCTTTCTTT.

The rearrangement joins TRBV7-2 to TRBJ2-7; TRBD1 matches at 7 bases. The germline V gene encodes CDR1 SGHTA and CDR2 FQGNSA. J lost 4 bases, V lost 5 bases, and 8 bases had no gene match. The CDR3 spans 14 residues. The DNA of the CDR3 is TGTGCCAGCAGCCAAAGGACAGGCCAATACGAGCAGTACTTC. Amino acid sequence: CASSQRTGQYEQYF.

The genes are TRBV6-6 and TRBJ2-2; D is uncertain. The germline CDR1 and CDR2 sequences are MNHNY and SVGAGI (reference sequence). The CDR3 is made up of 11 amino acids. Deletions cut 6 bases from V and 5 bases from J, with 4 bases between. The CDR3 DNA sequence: TGTGCCAGCAGGTGGACCGGGGAGCTGTTTTTT. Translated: CASRWTGELFF.

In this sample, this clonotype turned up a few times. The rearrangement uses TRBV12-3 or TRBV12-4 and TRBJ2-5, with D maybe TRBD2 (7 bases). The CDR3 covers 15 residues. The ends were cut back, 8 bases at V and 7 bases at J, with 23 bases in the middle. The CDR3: CASGETGTTPGTQYF. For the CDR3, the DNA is TGTGCCAGCGGGGAAACAGGGACTACGCCAGGGACCCAGTACTTC.

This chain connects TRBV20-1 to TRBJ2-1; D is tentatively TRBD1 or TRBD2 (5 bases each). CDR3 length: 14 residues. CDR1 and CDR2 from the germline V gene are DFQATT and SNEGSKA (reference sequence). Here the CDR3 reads CSAGGGASYNEQFF. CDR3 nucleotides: TGCAGCGCCGGTGGGGGTGCGTCCTACAATGAGCAGTTCTTC.

The CDR3, as DNA: TGTGCCAGCAGTCAAAGGCGTCAGCTAGGGGAGACCCAGTACTTC. Its translation is CASSQRRQLGETQYF. The V and J genes are TRBV12-3 or TRBV12-4 and TRBJ2-5, with D unresolved. The CDR3 length is 15 residues. Trimming cost V 5 bases and J 5 bases, with 18 bases left between them.

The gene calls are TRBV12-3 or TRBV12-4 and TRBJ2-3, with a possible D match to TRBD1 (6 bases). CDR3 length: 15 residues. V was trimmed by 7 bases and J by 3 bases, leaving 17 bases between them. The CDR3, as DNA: TGTGCCAGCATCAAATTCAGGGGAAGAACAGATACGCAGTATTTT. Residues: CASIKFRGRTDTQYF.

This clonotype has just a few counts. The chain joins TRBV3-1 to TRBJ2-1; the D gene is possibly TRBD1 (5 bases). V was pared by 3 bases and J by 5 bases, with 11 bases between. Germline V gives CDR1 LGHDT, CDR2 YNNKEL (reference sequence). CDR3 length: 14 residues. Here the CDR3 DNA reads TGTGCCAGCAGCCACTCAGCCAGGGACAATGAGCAGTTCTTC. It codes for CASSHSARDNEQFF.

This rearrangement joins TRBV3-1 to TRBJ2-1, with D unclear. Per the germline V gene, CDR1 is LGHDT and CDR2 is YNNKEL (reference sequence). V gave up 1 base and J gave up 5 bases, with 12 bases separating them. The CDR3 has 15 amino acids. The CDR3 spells CASSQGVVGNNEQFF. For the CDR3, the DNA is TGTGCCAGCAGCCAAGGGGTAGTCGGAAACAATGAGCAGTTCTTC.

The DNA of the CDR3 is TGTGCCAGCAGCTTTCAAGGGGGCGCAGATACGCAGTATTTT. Translating gives CASSFQGGADTQYF. The chain employs TRBV7-3 and TRBJ2-3, with 7 bases lining up with TRBD1. V dropped 3 bases and J dropped 4; count of bases not matched to a gene: 4. In germline, CDR1 is SGHTA, CDR2 FQGTGA. The CDR3 covers 14 residues.

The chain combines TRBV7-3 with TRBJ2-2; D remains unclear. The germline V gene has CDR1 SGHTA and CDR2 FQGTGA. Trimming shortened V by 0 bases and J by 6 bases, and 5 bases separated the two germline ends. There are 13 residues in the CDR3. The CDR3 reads CASSLTGPGELFF. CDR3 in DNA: TGTGCCAGCAGCTTAACTGGGCCCGGGGAGCTGTTTTTT.

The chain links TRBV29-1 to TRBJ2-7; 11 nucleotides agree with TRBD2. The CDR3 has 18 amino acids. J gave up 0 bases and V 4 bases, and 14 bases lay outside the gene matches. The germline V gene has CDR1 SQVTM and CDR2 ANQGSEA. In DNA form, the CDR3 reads TGCAGCGTTGGGGGACCCTTAGCGGGAGGGCCCGGCTCCTACGAGCAGTACTTC. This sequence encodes CSVGGPLAGGPGSYEQYF.

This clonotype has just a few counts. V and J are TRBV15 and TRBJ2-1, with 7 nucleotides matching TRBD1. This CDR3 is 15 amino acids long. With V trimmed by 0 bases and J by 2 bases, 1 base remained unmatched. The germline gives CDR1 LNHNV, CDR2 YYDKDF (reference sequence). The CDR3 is CATSRDQGAYNEQFF. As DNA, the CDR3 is TGTGCCACCAGCAGAGATCAGGGGGCCTACAATGAGCAGTTCTTC.

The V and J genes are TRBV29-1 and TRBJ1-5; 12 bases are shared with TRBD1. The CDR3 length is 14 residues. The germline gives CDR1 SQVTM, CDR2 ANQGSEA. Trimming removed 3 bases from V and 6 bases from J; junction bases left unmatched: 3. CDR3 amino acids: CSVEGQGAGQPQHF. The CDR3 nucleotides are TGCAGCGTTGAGGGACAGGGGGCAGGTCAGCCCCAGCATTTT.

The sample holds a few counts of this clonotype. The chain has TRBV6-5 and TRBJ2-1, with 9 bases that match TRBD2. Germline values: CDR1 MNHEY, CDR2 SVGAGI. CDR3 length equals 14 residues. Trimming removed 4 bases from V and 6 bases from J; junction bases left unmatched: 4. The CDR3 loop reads CASSLAGVVNEQFF. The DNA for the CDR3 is TGTGCCAGCAGTTTAGCGGGAGTGGTCAATGAGCAGTTCTTC.

As DNA, the CDR3 is TGCAGCGGGGGCGGGAACCAAGAGACCCAGTACTTC. As protein: CSGGGNQETQYF. V and J are TRBV29-1 and TRBJ2-5; D possibly corresponds to TRBD2 (6 bases). This CDR3 has 12 amino acids. The V gene's germline CDR1 is SQVTM and CDR2 ANQGSEA. The V end was cut by 7 bases, the J end by 0 bases, with 9 bases between.

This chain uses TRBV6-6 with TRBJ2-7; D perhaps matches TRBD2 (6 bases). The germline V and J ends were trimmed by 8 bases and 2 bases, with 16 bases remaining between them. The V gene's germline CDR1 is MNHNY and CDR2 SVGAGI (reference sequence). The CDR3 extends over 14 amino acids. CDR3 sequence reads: CASGWGLLTYEQYF. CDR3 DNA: TGTGCCAGCGGCTGGGGACTGCTAACCTACGAGCAGTACTTC.

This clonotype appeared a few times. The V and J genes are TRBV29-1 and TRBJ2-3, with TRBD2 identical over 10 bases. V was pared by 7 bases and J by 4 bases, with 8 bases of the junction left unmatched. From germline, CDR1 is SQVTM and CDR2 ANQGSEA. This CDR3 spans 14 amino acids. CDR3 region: CSASTSGFSDTQYF. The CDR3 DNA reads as TGCAGCGCTTCGACTAGCGGGTTTTCAGATACGCAGTATTTT.

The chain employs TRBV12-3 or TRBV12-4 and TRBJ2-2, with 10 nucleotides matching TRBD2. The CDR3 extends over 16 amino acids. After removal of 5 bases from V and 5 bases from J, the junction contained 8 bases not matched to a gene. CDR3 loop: CASSILAGDGTGELFF. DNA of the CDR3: TGTGCCAGCAGTATTCTAGCGGGAGATGGTACCGGGGAGCTGTTTTTT.